Below are 10 T cell receptor beta chains sequenced from a single sample in a study of blood T cells in healthy people across ages. PCR was performed a second time for roughly 7 to 12 cycles using a sample-barcoded 5' primer and a J-beta primer mix. TCRdb ran MiXCR on the 5' RACE reads and lists one entry per CDR3 protein. Of 600,000 or so distinct CDR3 sequences in the sample, approximately 30% were seen once. Sequencing was carried out using blood. Every receptor here comes from a woman older than 75 in good health.

A remark on this clonotype: A junction end diverges from the germline sequence, so it may reflect a read error. The chain couples TRBV6-2 or TRBV6-3 to TRBJ2-4, with D possibly TRBD2 on 6 matching bases. CDR1 MNHEY and CDR2 SVGEGT come from the germline V gene. This CDR3 comprises 13 residues. The CDR3 DNA reads TGTGCCAGCAGAGGGACTCCGTCCTACGAGCAGGACTTC. This translates into CASRGTPSYEQDF.

This clonotype was recorded at least ten times. V gene TRBV5-1 combines with J gene TRBJ1-2, with D hard to call. The V gene's germline CDR1 is SGHRS and CDR2 YFSETQ. The CDR3 totals 13 residues. V dropped 4 bases and J dropped 5 bases, with 12 bases sitting between them. In nucleotides, the CDR3 is TGCGCCAGCAGCCTGGCTTATGGTTATGGCTACACCTTC. This codes for CASSLAYGYGYTF.

This clonotype was found many times. This rearrangement joins TRBV2 to TRBJ2-5, with 7 bases that match TRBD1. Germline lookup yields CDR1 SNHLY and CDR2 FYNNEI. The CDR3 extends over 13 amino acids. V trimming: 8 bases; J trimming: 1 base; junction bases outside the gene matches: 4. Here the CDR3 DNA reads TGTGCCAGCGGGGACAGTGGCCAAGAGACCCAGTACTTC. Protein product: CASGDSGQETQYF.

In regard to this clonotype: This may arise from a read error, as a much more abundant clone is one base away. The chain couples TRBV20-1 to TRBJ2-5, with 10 bases lining up with TRBD1. Germline values: CDR1 DFQATT, CDR2 SNEGSKA (reference sequence). Trimming cost V 6 bases and J 5 bases; bases outside gene matches: 9. This CDR3 has 14 amino acids. CDR3 in DNA: TGCAGTGCACTGCGACAGGGGGCGGAGGAGACCCAGTACTTC. Residues: CSALRQGAEETQYF.

This clonotype has just a few counts. The CDR3 DNA reads as TGTGCCAGCAGTTCCGGGACAGGGGTGTCTAAACTGTTTTTT. Translated, it gives CASSSGTGVSKLFF. The chain couples TRBV12-3 or TRBV12-4 to TRBJ1-4; 10 bases are shared with TRBD1. This CDR3 is 14 amino acids long. V lost 4 bases to trimming and J lost 11 bases; unmatched junction nucleotides: 7.

The table lists this clonotype with many counts. The V call is TRBV7-9, the J call TRBJ1-1; no clear D. Germline V gene sequence: CDR1 SEHNR, CDR2 FQNEAQ (reference sequence). Trimming stripped 5 bases from V and 7 bases from J, with 8 bases between. The CDR3 sequence is 11 residues long. CDR3 nucleotide sequence: TGTGCCAGCAGCCCTCGTGTTGAAGCTTTCTTT. It yields the protein CASSPRVEAFF.

This clonotype was detected a few times. This chain joins TRBV9 and TRBJ2-6, with D perhaps TRBD1 or TRBD2 (6 bases each). Germline V gives CDR1 SGDLS, CDR2 YYNGEE. Trimming took off 0 bases at V and 2 bases at J, with 18 bases between the two ends. CDR3 size: 19 residues. CDR3 coding DNA: TGTGCCAGCAGCGTAGCCAATACGGGGGCAGTAGCTGGGGCCAACGTCCTGACTTTC. It specifies CASSVANTGAVAGANVLTF. The variable domain in full, with the rest retrieved from reference TRBV9 and TRBJ2-6, is DSGVTQTPKHLITATGQRVTLRCSPRSGDLSVYWYQQSLDQGLQFLIQYYNGEERAKGNILERFSAQQFPDLHSELNLSSLELGDSALYFCASSVANTGAVAGANVLTFGAGSRLTVL.

This clonotype was observed at least ten times. The genes are TRBV6-2 or TRBV6-3 and TRBJ2-5; no clear D. Germline V gene sequence: CDR1 MNHEY, CDR2 SVGEGT. This CDR3 has 12 amino acids. V was trimmed by 5 bases and J by 1 base, leaving 5 bases between them. CDR3 DNA sequence: TGTGCCAGCAGTAGCGCCCAAGAGACCCAGTACTTC. It is translated as CASSSAQETQYF.

This clonotype has a count of ten or more. The chain combines TRBV30 with TRBJ1-2, with 10 nucleotides matching TRBD1. CDR1 GTSNPN and CDR2 SVGIG come from the germline V gene (reference sequence). The V and J ends lost 1 base and 8 bases, in that order; junction bases with no gene match: 4. The CDR3 has 13 residues. The CDR3 nucleotides read TGTGCCTGGAGTGGACAGGGGGCGGAAGGCTACACCTTC. This translates into CAWSGQGAEGYTF. Full variable domain (rest looked up from reference TRBV30 and TRBJ1-2): SQTIHQWPATLVQPVGSPLSLECTVEGTSNPNLYWYRQAAGRGLQLLFYSVGIGQISSEVPQNLSASRPQDRQFILSSKKLLLSDSGFYLCAWSGQGAEGYTFGSGTRLTVV.

This clonotype was observed at least ten times. The chain couples TRBV7-2 to TRBJ2-4, with D unresolved. Germline CDR1 reads SGHTA; CDR2 reads FQGNSA. V was clipped by 1 base and J by 7 bases, with 8 bases between them. This CDR3 contains 13 residues. This CDR3 is CASSLVVLNIQYF. The CDR3 nucleotides read TGTGCCAGCAGCTTAGTCGTGTTGAACATTCAGTACTTC.